This T cell receptor (beta chain) stems from a study of HIV-infected patients and healthy controls. This CDR3 is 14 amino acids long. Germline V gene data show CDR1 as MNHEY and CDR2 as SVGEGT. The V and J ends lost 10 bases and 2 bases respectively, with 17 bases between them. This clonotype is medium-sized. No cell fractionation was done, so the repertoire covers all unsorted peripheral blood T cells. cDNA was made from about 510 ng RNA using alpha and beta constant primers. Using multiplexing indices, alpha and beta chain libraries were generated apart by chain-specific third strand synthesis. In TCRdb, the 5' RACE reads were re-called with MiXCR into one record per CDR3 protein. The table shows a few thousand distinct CDR3 sequences, with roughly a tenth occurring only once.

The J gene is TRBJ1-1, the V gene TRBV6-2 or TRBV6-3; the D is unclear. The sequences come from blood, collected before antiretroviral therapy. The receptor comes from an adult with HIV infection. CDR3 in DNA: TGTGCCACCAGGAAGACGAGCACAAACACTGAAGCTTTCTTT. Its protein is CATRKTSTNTEAFF.